These T cell receptor beta chains were read from a single sample in a study of OX40 agonist ivuxolimab in advanced cancers. Sequencing was performed with immunoSEQ multiplex PCR; in TCRdb, only in-frame clones are kept and a portion is missing. The profile shows about 77,000 clones, around 88% of them singletons. Sequencing used CD4+ or CD8+ T cells sorted from blood, obtained in a trial of the OX40 agonist ivuxolimab. These receptors all stem from an adult with an advanced solid tumor such as melanoma, head and neck, liver or kidney cancer. Both conserved end residues are part of each CDR3. D genes are given only for firm matches. The size of a clone is reported for some rows only, either as once, few or many, or as a class for expanded clones.

TRBJ2-7 | TRBV28 | NA | TRBD2 | CASSLSGGGINEQYF | TGTGCCAGCAGTCTTAGCGGGGGGGGCATTAACGAGCAGTACTTC
TRBJ1-1 | TRBV5-1 | NA | NA | CASSLQGMNTEAFF | TGCGCCAGCAGCTTGCAGGGCATGAACACTGAAGCTTTCTTT
TRBJ2-7 | TRBV19 | NA | NA | CASSIAVVHEQYF | TGTGCCAGTAGTATAGCGGTGGTCCACGAGCAGTACTTC
TRBJ1-5 | TRBV7-9 | NA | NA | CASSPGAYQPQHF | TGTGCCAGCAGCCCGGGGGCATATCAGCCCCAGCATTTT
TRBJ1-3 | TRBV6-5 | NA | TRBD1 | CASSYAQGQGNTIYF | TGTGCCAGCAGTTACGCGCAGGGACAGGGAAACACCATATATTTT
TRBJ2-2 | TRBV7-2 | NA | TRBD2 | CASSSRLAGDTGELFF | TGTGCCAGCAGCTCCCGACTAGCGGGAGACACCGGGGAGCTGTTTTTT
TRBJ2-2 | TRBV28 | NA | NA | CASSFLNTGELFF | TGTGCCAGCAGTTTCCTGAACACCGGGGAGCTGTTTTTT
TRBJ2-1 | TRBV4-1 | NA | TRBD2 | CASSRGDNEQFF | TGCGCCAGCAGTCGGGGGGACAATGAGCAGTTCTTC
TRBJ1-6 | TRBV7-2 | NA | NA | CASSLERGARYNSPLHF | TGTGCCAGCAGCTTAGAGAGGGGGGCTCGCTATAATTCACCCCTCCACTTT
TRBJ1-5 | TRBV18 | NA | NA | CASSPRHNQPQHF | TGTGCCAGCTCACCGAGGCACAATCAGCCCCAGCATTTT
TRBJ2-1 | TRBV11-3 | NA | NA | CASSLMSNEQFF | TGTGCCAGCAGCTTAATGAGCAATGAGCAGTTCTTC
TRBJ2-3 | TRBV5-1 | NA | NA | CASSLAWATDTQYF | TGCGCCAGCAGCTTGGCCTGGGCGACAGATACGCAGTATTTT
TRBJ2-2 | TRBV18 | NA | NA | CASSPYGYANTGELFF | TGTGCCAGCTCACCATACGGGTACGCGAACACCGGGGAGCTGTTTTTT
TRBJ2-1 | TRBV5-6 | NA | NA | CASSLPNNEQFF | TGTGCCAGCAGCCTCCCGAACAATGAGCAGTTCTTC
TRBJ1-5 | TRBV19 | NA | NA | CASSISRVGQPQHF | TGTGCCAGTAGTATTTCCCGGGTCGGGCAGCCCCAGCATTTT
TRBJ2-5 | TRBV5-4 | NA | NA | CASSSLTVPQETQYF | TGTGCCAGCAGCTCCCTCACCGTCCCGCAAGAGACCCAGTACTTC
TRBJ2-5 | TRBV27 | NA | TRBD2 | CASSISGTRVAETQYF | TGTGCCAGCAGTATCTCCGGGACTAGGGTGGCAGAGACCCAGTACTTC
TRBJ1-4 | TRBV16 | NA | NA | CASSQWSRGTNEKLFF | TGTGCCAGCAGCCAATGGTCCAGGGGCACTAATGAAAAACTGTTTTTT
TRBJ1-6 | TRBV2 | NA | NA | CASSESRVNSPLHF | TGTGCCAGCAGTGAGTCCAGGGTAAATTCACCCCTCCACTTT
TRBJ1-2 | TRBV28 | NA | NA | CASSPPDSTNYGYTF | TGTGCCAGCAGCCCCCCGGACAGTACCAACTATGGCTACACCTTC
TRBJ2-3 | TRBV5-6 | NA | TRBD1 | CASSLRRTGTTDTQYF | TGTGCCAGCAGCTTGCGCAGGACAGGGACCACAGATACGCAGTATTTT
TRBJ2-1 | TRBV10-1 | few | NA | CASSFPQGEQFF | TGCGCCAGCAGTTTTCCTCAGGGGGAGCAGTTCTTC
TRBJ2-3 | TRBV15 | NA | TRBD1 | CATSSNRDSPTDTQYF | TGTGCCACCAGCTCTAACCGGGACAGTCCCACAGATACGCAGTATTTT
TRBJ1-5 | TRBV27 | once | NA | CASSSTQGLQPQHF | TGTGCCAGCAGTTCAACACAGGGTCTCCAGCCCCAGCATTTT
TRBJ1-6 | TRBV6-6 | NA | TRBD1 | CASSWDRNSPLHF | TGTGCCAGCAGCTGGGACAGGAATTCACCCCTCCACTTT
TRBJ2-2 | TRBV11-1 | NA | NA | CASSPDRTFTPELFF | TGTGCCAGCAGCCCGGACAGAACTTTCACACCGGAGCTGTTTTTT
TRBJ2-1 | TRBV28 | NA | NA | CASSLLGIEQFF | TGTGCCAGCAGTTTACTGGGGATTGAGCAGTTCTTC
TRBJ1-6 | TRBV28 | NA | NA | CASSLRDNSPLHF | TGTGCCAGCAGTTTACGGGATAATTCACCCCTCCACTTT
TRBJ1-4 | TRBV6-5 | NA | NA | CASSPVLANEKLFF | TGTGCCAGCAGCCCTGTCCTGGCGAATGAAAAACTGTTTTTT
TRBJ1-4 | TRBV2 | NA | NA | CASSGRRTNEKLFF | TGTGCCAGCAGTGGGCGCAGGACTAATGAAAAACTGTTTTTT
TRBJ1-1 | TRBV10-3 | NA | NA | CAISEDKGGGTEAFF | TGTGCCATCAGTGAAGACAAGGGGGGAGGCACTGAAGCTTTCTTT
TRBJ2-5 | TRBV20-1 | NA | NA | CSAEHGDAQYF | TGCAGTGCGGAGCACGGGGACGCCCAGTACTTC
TRBJ1-6 | TRBV18 | once | NA | CASSLDQGNSPLHF | TGTGCCAGCTCACTCGATCAGGGTAATTCACCCCTCCACTTT
TRBJ2-7 | TRBV6-1 | NA | TRBD1 | CASGTGFDEQYF | TGTGCCAGCGGGACAGGGTTCGACGAGCAGTACTTC
TRBJ2-7 | TRBV19 | few | TRBD1 | CATSDRAYEQYF | TGTGCCACCTCGGACAGGGCCTACGAGCAGTACTTC
TRBJ2-7 | TRBV4-1 | NA | NA | CASSQEGRGTEQYF | TGCGCCAGCAGCCAAGAAGGCAGGGGAACCGAGCAGTACTTC
TRBJ2-7 | TRBV6-5 | few | TRBD1 | CASSYGSRTGGEQYF | TGTGCCAGCAGTTACGGGTCGAGAACAGGGGGCGAGCAGTACTTC
TRBJ2-5 | TRBV7-2 | NA | NA | CASSLLAAALQETQYF | TGTGCCAGCAGCTTACTGGCGGCAGCGTTGCAAGAGACCCAGTACTTC
TRBJ2-1 | TRBV5-4 | NA | TRBD2 | CASSLEGLAGGAYNEQFF | TGTGCCAGCAGCCTGGAGGGACTAGCGGGGGGCGCCTACAATGAGCAGTTCTTC
TRBJ2-2 | TRBV5-1 | few | NA | CASSPAQVPGELFF | TGCGCCAGCAGCCCGGCCCAGGTCCCCGGGGAGCTGTTTTTT